This TCR beta chain is drawn from a study of T-cell memory formation after mild COVID-19. Study-level background: TCR clustering was largely donor specific.

Whole-study findings and limits: Unconfirmed was the SARS-CoV-2 specificity of second-wave clones that peaked on day 37.

One entry per CDR3 protein results from TCRdb running MiXCR on the 5' RACE reads. The table lists 85,000 to 130,000 distinct CDR3 sequences, approximately 17% of them singletons, with 28% in the top ten. Germline trimming cut 5 bases from V and 8 bases from J; bases unmatched to any gene: 8. This CDR3 has 14 residues. CDR1 is LNHDA and CDR2 is SQIVND in the germline V gene (reference sequence). Details on this clonotype: Its antigen is as yet unknown.

The TCR was taken from an adult woman who had mild COVID-19 (a few samples of this study predate the infection). Cell type and time point are not known. Source material: PBMCs or a T cell subset sorted from them (not recorded which). The chain has TRBV19 and TRBJ1-2, with TRBD1 matching 10 bases. The CDR3 here is CASSDAGTGVGYTF. The CDR3 nucleotides are TGTGCCAGTAGTGACGCCGGGACAGGGGTCGGCTACACCTTC.